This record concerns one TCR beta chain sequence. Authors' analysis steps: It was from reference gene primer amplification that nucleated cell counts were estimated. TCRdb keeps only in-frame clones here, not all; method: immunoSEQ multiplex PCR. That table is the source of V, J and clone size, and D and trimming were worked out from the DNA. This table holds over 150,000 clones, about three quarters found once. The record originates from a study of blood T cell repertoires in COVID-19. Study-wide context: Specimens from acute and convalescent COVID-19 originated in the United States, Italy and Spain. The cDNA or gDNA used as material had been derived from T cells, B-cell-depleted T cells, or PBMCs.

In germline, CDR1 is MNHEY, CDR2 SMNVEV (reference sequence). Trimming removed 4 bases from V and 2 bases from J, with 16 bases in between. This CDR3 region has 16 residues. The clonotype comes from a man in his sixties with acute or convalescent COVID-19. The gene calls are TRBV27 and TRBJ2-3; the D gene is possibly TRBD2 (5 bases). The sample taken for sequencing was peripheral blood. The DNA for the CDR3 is TGTGCCAGCAGTTCTAGACCGGGGTCCCTCACAGATACGCAGTATTTT. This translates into CASSSRPGSLTDTQYF.